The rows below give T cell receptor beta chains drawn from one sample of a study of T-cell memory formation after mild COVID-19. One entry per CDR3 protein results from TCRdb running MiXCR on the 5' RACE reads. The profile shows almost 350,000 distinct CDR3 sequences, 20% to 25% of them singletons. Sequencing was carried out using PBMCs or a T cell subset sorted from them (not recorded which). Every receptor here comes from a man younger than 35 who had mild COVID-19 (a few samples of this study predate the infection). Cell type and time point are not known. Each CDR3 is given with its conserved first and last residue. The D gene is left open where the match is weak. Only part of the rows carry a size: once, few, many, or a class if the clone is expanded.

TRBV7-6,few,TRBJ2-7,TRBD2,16,TGTGCCAGCAGCTTAAAGTCTAGCGGGCTGACCTACGAGCAGTACTTC,CASSLKSSGLTYEQYF
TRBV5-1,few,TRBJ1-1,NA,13,TGCGCCAGCGGCTCCGGGGGGTACACTGAAGCTTTCTTT,CASGSGGYTEAFF
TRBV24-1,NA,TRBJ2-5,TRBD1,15,TGTGCCACCAGTGATCCCGGGACAGGGGAAGAGACCCAGTACTTC,CATSDPGTGEETQYF
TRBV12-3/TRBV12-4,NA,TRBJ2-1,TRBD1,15,TGTGCCAGCAGTCTTCCGGGACAGGGAGGTCTTGAGCAGTTCTTC,CASSLPGQGGLEQFF
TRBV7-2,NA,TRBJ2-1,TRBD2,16,TGTGCCAGCAGCCTTTCTCAGGCGGGGGGGCCGAATGAGCAGTTCTTC,CASSLSQAGGPNEQFF
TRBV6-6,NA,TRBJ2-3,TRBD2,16,TGTGCCAGCACCCGGACCGGGACTAGCGGGGGGGGCACGCAGTATTTT,CASTRTGTSGGGTQYF
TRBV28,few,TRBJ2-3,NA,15,TGTGCCAGCAGTTTATTAGTGGGCCGGACAGATACGCAGTATTTT,CASSLLVGRTDTQYF
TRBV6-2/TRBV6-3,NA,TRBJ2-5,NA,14,TGTGCCTCCCGAGGGGTTATGTGGACGGAGACCCAGTACTTC,CASRGVMWTETQYF
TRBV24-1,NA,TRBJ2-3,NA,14,TGTGCCACCAGTGATTTCGGGGGAGCCGATACGCAGTATTTT,CATSDFGGADTQYF
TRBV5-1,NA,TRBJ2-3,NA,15,TGCGCCAGCAGTGGGGGATCGGTGGTGCGAGATACGCAGTATTTT,CASSGGSVVRDTQYF
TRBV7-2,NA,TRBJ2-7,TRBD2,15,TGTGCCAGCAGCTTAACTAGCGGGAGCTCCTACGAGCAGTACTTC,CASSLTSGSSYEQYF
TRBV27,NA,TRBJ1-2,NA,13,TGTGCCAGCAGTTGGGGGCCTAGTTATGGCTACACCTTC,CASSWGPSYGYTF
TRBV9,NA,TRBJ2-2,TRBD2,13,TGTGCCAGCAGCGGACTAGCTGGCGGGGAGCTGTTTTTT,CASSGLAGGELFF
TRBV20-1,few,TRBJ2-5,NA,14,TGCAGTGCTAGAGATCGGAAGGGGCAAGAGACCCAGTACTTC,CSARDRKGQETQYF
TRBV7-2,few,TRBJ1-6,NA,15,TGTGCCAGCAGCCCCGGGGCTGGGCCGGGTTCACCCCTCCACTTT,CASSPGAGPGSPLHF
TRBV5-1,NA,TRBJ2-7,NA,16,TGCGCCAGCAGCCCCGGCTTGCGGGACTCTACCTACGAGCAGTACTTC,CASSPGLRDSTYEQYF
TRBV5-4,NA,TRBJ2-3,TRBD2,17,TGTGCCAGCAGTTCTACCACTAGCGGGGGGTACACAGATACGCAGTATTTT,CASSSTTSGGYTDTQYF
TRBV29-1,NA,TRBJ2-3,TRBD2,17,TGCAGCGTTGACGGGACTAGCGGGGGGCCACACACAGATACGCAGTATTTT,CSVDGTSGGPHTDTQYF
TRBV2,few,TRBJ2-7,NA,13,TGTGCCAGCAGTGATAAGGTCTCCTACGAGCAGTACTTC,CASSDKVSYEQYF
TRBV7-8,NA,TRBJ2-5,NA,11,TGTGCCAGCAGCCCGCTAGACGTCCAGTACTTC,CASSPLDVQYF
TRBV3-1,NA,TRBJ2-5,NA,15,TGTGCCAGCAGCCAAGGGTGGAAACATGAAGAGACCCAGTACTTC,CASSQGWKHEETQYF
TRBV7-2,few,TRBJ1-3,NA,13,TGTGCCAGCAGCTCACGGGGCGGAAACACCATATATTTT,CASSSRGGNTIYF
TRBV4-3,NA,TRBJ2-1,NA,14,TGCGCCAGCAGCCAAGATTTTATGTTGTATGAGCAGTTCTTC,CASSQDFMLYEQFF
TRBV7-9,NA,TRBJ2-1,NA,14,TGTGCCAGCAGCTTCTCGGGCAGGGTCAATGAGCAGTTCTTC,CASSFSGRVNEQFF
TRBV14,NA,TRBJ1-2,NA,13,TGTGCCAGCAGCCCCTGGGAGTTCTATGGCTACACCTTC,CASSPWEFYGYTF
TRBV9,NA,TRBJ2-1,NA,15,TGTGCCAGCAGCACCCAAGGAGCTGTCTACAATGAGCAGTTCTTC,CASSTQGAVYNEQFF